This T cell receptor (beta chain) was observed in a study of blood T cells in healthy people across ages (dated by TCRdb to 2015 to 2017). Context from the whole study: In model experiments, template switching captured about one uniquely barcoded TCR beta cDNA molecule for every two T cells. To avoid experimental bias, donors of different ages were randomly spread across the sequencing lanes. Age-related changes in TCR beta repertoire diversity were measured in the study by deep sequencing normalized with unique cDNA molecular identifiers. Using the same blood draw, the study looked at two additional independent replicas of 1 million unique cDNA reads for two donors, one aged 18 to 30 and the other aged 80 or older. The donors were divided into four age groups: young (average around 17 years), middle-aged (about 40), aged (about 56) and long-lived (82).

Libraries came from 5' RACE. TCRdb lists the instrument as Illumina HiSeq 2500. A second PCR of roughly 7 to 12 cycles was run with a J-beta primer mix and a sample-barcoded 5' primer. A unique molecular identifier was introduced onto each TCR beta cDNA molecule by a template-switch 5' adaptor carrying 12 random nucleotides. Each sample yielded at least 3 million CDR3-containing paired-end reads. First-strand cDNA synthesis was performed from all RNA using the Mint cDNA synthesis kit, with priming by a TRBC-specific oligonucleotide. Following uracil-DNA glycosylase treatment, all cDNA underwent a first 18-cycle PCR with the universal primers M1SS and BC2_uni_R. For the original study's pipeline: For normalization, 1 million high-quality reads were randomly selected from each sample, with every read carrying a distinct molecular identifier. Reads with shared molecular identifiers were discarded instead of being binned into consensus sequences. CDR3 identification, clonotype clustering and error correction used MiTCR with a Q25 quality threshold and the strictest error-elimination algorithm. Lower-bound total TCR beta diversity was estimated with a nonparametric unseen species model using Euler transformation. TCRdb trimmed public reads at Q25 via fastp, called clones via MiXCR and kept in-frame beta chains. Each CDR3 protein appears once, grouped with its most common genes and DNA. These V and J calls derive from TCRdb rather than the authors' analysis. This sample gives around 1.5 million distinct CDR3 sequences in total; 35% to 45% of them show up just once. The top ten hold less than 8% of the sample.

Here is what the overall study found, with its caveats: Since profiling was done on bulk unsorted PBMCs, naive and antigen-experienced compartments could not be conclusively compared. Because donor CMV infection status was unknown, age-related changes in expanded clonotypes were potentially confounded. The percentage of naive T cells measured by flow cytometry correlated strongly with observed TCR beta diversity. Estimates of total diversity from one million sequenced T cells were regarded as lower bounds and underestimates. The long-lived group showed more naive CD4+ T cells, fewer expanded clones and increased TCR diversity than the aged group, suggesting age selection. Observed TCR beta diversity per million T cells fell roughly linearly with age, and a significant reduction was already apparent by age approximately 40.

V loses 3 bases at its end and J loses 9 bases; junction bases beyond the gene matches: 15. CDR1 is given as DFQATT and CDR2 as SNEGSKA, both from the germline V gene (reference sequence). From the cysteine up to the phenylalanine, the CDR3 has a length of 16 residues. The CDR3 DNA has 48 bases and is translated from base 1. The 39 donors, aged about 6 to 100 years, were systemically healthy Caucasian individuals from Russia. Ten milliliters of peripheral blood were drawn from each donor into EDTA-treated Vacutainer tubes. Ficoll-Paque density-gradient centrifugation was used to isolate PBMCs, with at least 6.5 million per sample. Trizol reagent was used to extract total RNA from the PBMCs, yielding at least 6 micrograms per sample. For every donor, flow cytometry on a PBMC aliquot measured the percentage of naive CD45RAhigh/CD27high T cells. As to this clonotype: Its specific antigen is unknown. Base-call qualities are not available, and no considerably larger clone is one nucleotide away.

This receptor was taken from a young woman in good health. The chain was built from TRBV20-1 and TRBJ1-5; 9 bases in the junction line up with TRBD1. The sequenced sample consisted of blood. The CDR3 reads as follows: CSASLPGQGFSRPQHF. Read as DNA, the sequence is TGCAGTGCTAGCCTCCCGGGACAGGGTTTTTCGCGGCCCCAGCATTTT.